A selection of T cell receptor beta chains follows, all from one sample in a study of blood T cell repertoires in COVID-19. Using immunoSEQ multiplex PCR, the repertoire was profiled, and TCRdb retains in-frame clones only, with some absent. The sample yields 45,000 or so clones, roughly 73% seen once. Material: peripheral blood. The receptors derive from a man older than 75 with acute or convalescent COVID-19. CDR3s include the opening cysteine and the closing phenylalanine or tryptophan. The D gene is left open where the match is weak. Size is stated for part of the rows, as once, few or many counts, or as a class when the clone is expanded.

j_gene	abundance	d_gene	v_gene	CDR3aa	CDR3nt
TRBJ2-7	-	-	TRBV28	CASTISRRDYEQYF	TGTGCCAGCACCATTTCTAGACGGGACTACGAGCAGTACTTC
TRBJ2-4	-	TRBD2	TRBV19	CASSPLLREGLSDKNIQYF	TGTGCCAGTAGCCCTCTCCTGCGGGAGGGCCTATCGGACAAAAACATTCAGTACTTC
TRBJ2-7	few	-	TRBV10-3	CAISRAGRYEQYF	TGTGCCATCAGTAGGGCGGGTCGGTACGAGCAGTACTTC
TRBJ1-1	many	TRBD1	TRBV5-1	CASSSRTGAMNTEAFF	TGCGCCAGCAGCTCGCGGACAGGGGCGATGAACACTGAAGCTTTCTTT
TRBJ1-2	-	-	TRBV2	CASSDSGGRIDGYTF	TGTGCCAGCAGTGATTCGGGGGGGCGGATCGATGGCTACACCTTC
TRBJ1-2	-	-	TRBV19	CASSRRGRGYTF	TGTGCCAGTAGTAGGCGGGGCCGTGGCTACACCTTC
TRBJ1-1	-	-	TRBV2	CASSRQANTEAFF	TGTGCCAGTTCTCGACAGGCCAACACTGAAGCTTTCTTT
TRBJ2-3	-	-	TRBV29-1	CSAGASTDTQYF	TGCAGTGCTGGCGCTAGCACAGATACGCAGTATTTT
TRBJ2-7	-	TRBD2	TRBV6-2/TRBV6-3	CASSLSGRGDEQYF	TGTGCCAGCAGTTTGAGCGGGAGGGGCGACGAGCAGTACTTC
TRBJ1-1	-	TRBD1	TRBV6-5	CASRTTGGNTEAFF	TGTGCCAGCAGGACGACAGGGGGGAACACTGAAGCTTTCTTT
TRBJ2-1	-	TRBD1	TRBV27	CASSPWDRVNEQFF	TGTGCCAGCAGCCCCTGGGACAGGGTCAATGAGCAGTTCTTC
TRBJ1-2	once	-	TRBV21-1	CARTGTGMDGYTF	TGTGCCAGGACCGGGACAGGGATGGATGGCTACACCTTC
TRBJ2-7	many	-	TRBV6-8	CASPPLLRGENDEQYF	TGTGCCAGCCCCCCTCTACTGCGGGGAGAGAATGACGAGCAGTACTTC
TRBJ2-1	few	TRBD2	TRBV18	CASSPQGLAGGNEQFF	TGTGCCAGCTCACCCCAGGGACTAGCGGGGGGCAATGAGCAGTTCTTC
TRBJ2-1	-	TRBD2	TRBV14	CASSARATAAGGRNEQFF	TGTGCCAGCAGTGCGAGGGCCACGGCGGCGGGAGGACGTAATGAGCAGTTCTTC
TRBJ2-4	-	TRBD2	TRBV9	CASSVDSGRPNIQYF	TGTGCCAGCAGCGTAGATAGCGGGAGGCCAAACATTCAGTACTTC
TRBJ2-6	-	-	TRBV14	CASSQGFWGRANVLTF	TGTGCCAGCAGCCAAGGCTTCTGGGGCCGGGCCAACGTCCTGACTTTC
TRBJ1-1	many	-	TRBV15	CATSIGAPLPEAFF	TGTGCCACCAGCATTGGGGCCCCTCTGCCTGAAGCTTTCTTT
TRBJ1-5	-	TRBD1	TRBV23-1	CASRRPGQDSNQPQHF	TGCGCCAGCAGACGACCGGGACAGGATAGCAATCAGCCCCAGCATTTT
TRBJ1-3	-	-	TRBV29-1	CSAIVGRGISGNTIYF	TGCAGCGCCATAGTCGGCAGGGGAATATCTGGAAACACCATATATTTT
TRBJ2-1	-	-	TRBV7-2	CASSFSSDSPAQFF	TGTGCCAGCAGCTTTTCTTCGGACAGTCCGGCTCAGTTCTTC
TRBJ1-4	few	TRBD1	TRBV29-1	CSVSGQGFEKLFF	TGCAGCGTTTCGGGACAGGGATTTGAAAAACTGTTTTTT
TRBJ2-7	-	-	TRBV11-1	CASSWQGGPYEQYF	TGTGCCAGCAGCTGGCAGGGGGGTCCCTACGAGCAGTACTTC
TRBJ1-4	-	TRBD1	TRBV7-9	CASSSGQGAGEKLFF	TGTGCCAGCAGTTCAGGACAGGGGGCAGGGGAAAAACTGTTTTTT
TRBJ2-5	-	-	TRBV15	CATSTVEGTAYF	TGTGCCACCAGCACGGTGGAGGGGACAGCGTACTTC
TRBJ2-7	-	-	TRBV5-1	CASSIQGMGFLRSYEQYF	TGCGCCAGCAGCATCCAGGGGATGGGTTTCCTAAGGTCCTACGAGCAGTACTTC
TRBJ2-3	-	-	TRBV7-9	CASGRTLGSTDTQYF	TGTGCCAGCGGCCGCACACTAGGAAGCACAGATACGCAGTATTTT
TRBJ2-3	once	TRBD1	TRBV6-1	CASSEGQGRGTQYF	TGTGCCAGCAGTGAGGGACAGGGGAGGGGGACGCAGTATTTT
TRBJ1-5	-	-	TRBV28	CASSWAGNQPQHF	TGTGCCAGCAGTTGGGCGGGAAATCAGCCCCAGCATTTT
TRBJ2-2	-	-	TRBV27	CASSTWTLHTGELFF	TGTGCCAGCAGTACGTGGACTCTTCACACCGGGGAGCTGTTTTTT
TRBJ2-7	few	TRBD2	TRBV5-8	CASRGGNYYEQYF	TGTGCCAGCAGGGGAGGGAACTATTACGAGCAGTACTTC
TRBJ2-1	-	TRBD2	TRBV24-1	CATSVPSDAWAGVYNEQFF	TGTGCCACCAGTGTTCCCTCGGACGCCTGGGCGGGGGTTTACAATGAGCAGTTCTTC
TRBJ2-1	-	TRBD2	TRBV5-4	CASSLRLAVNEQFF	TGTGCCAGCAGCTTGAGACTAGCGGTTAATGAGCAGTTCTTC
TRBJ2-1	few	TRBD2	TRBV5-1	CASSLTPGTSGDEQFF	TGCGCCAGCAGCTTGACCCCCGGGACTAGCGGGGATGAGCAGTTCTTC
TRBJ2-3	-	-	TRBV11-3	CASSQGGRGTQYF	TGTGCCAGCAGCCAAGGGGGTCGAGGAACGCAGTATTTT
TRBJ2-2	-	-	TRBV7-3	CASKPSGTTNTGELFF	TGTGCCAGCAAACCCTCCGGGACAACTAACACCGGGGAGCTGTTTTTT
TRBJ1-2	-	TRBD1	TRBV5-1	CASSLTGEHYYGYTF	TGCGCCAGCAGCTTGACAGGGGAACACTACTATGGCTACACCTTC
TRBJ2-3	-	-	TRBV12-3/TRBV12-4	CASSSPNTDTQYF	TGTGCCAGCAGTTCCCCCAACACAGATACGCAGTATTTT
TRBJ2-1	few	-	TRBV14	CASSPTGGVWNEQFF	TGTGCCAGCAGCCCCACTGGTGGAGTATGGAATGAGCAGTTCTTC
TRBJ1-1	once	TRBD1	TRBV7-9	CASGTGGRMNTEAFF	TGTGCCAGCGGTACAGGGGGCCGCATGAACACTGAAGCTTTCTTT
TRBJ1-2	-	TRBD1	TRBV28	CALRDSSSMRDTF	TGTGCCCTGCGGGACAGCTCCTCTATGCGAGACACCTTC
TRBJ2-3	-	TRBD1	TRBV2	CASCMTGARADTQYF	TGTGCCAGCTGCATGACAGGGGCCCGGGCAGATACGCAGTATTTT
TRBJ1-5	-	-	TRBV7-2	CASSLTGSARQPQHF	TGTGCCAGCAGCCTGACAGGCTCCGCAAGGCAGCCCCAGCATTTT
TRBJ1-2	-	-	TRBV27	CASSPYTGRHGYTF	TGTGCCAGCAGTCCTTATACAGGGCGTCATGGCTACACCTTC
TRBJ2-3	-	TRBD2	TRBV6-5	CASRGLAGTDTQYF	TGTGCCAGCAGGGGACTAGCGGGCACAGATACGCAGTATTTT
TRBJ1-3	few	-	TRBV3-1/TRBV3-2	CASSLKGVNTIYF	TGTGCCAGCAGCCTAAAGGGGGTGAACACCATATATTTT
TRBJ1-3	-	-	TRBV5-4	CASSLIETGNTIYF	TGTGCCAGCAGCTTGATAGAAACTGGAAACACCATATATTTT
TRBJ2-5	-	TRBD1	TRBV25-1	CASRGTGQGETQYF	TGTGCCAGCAGGGGGACAGGCCAGGGAGAGACCCAGTACTTC
TRBJ2-3	-	-	TRBV5-1	CASSLSSTDTQYF	TGCGCCAGCAGCTTATCTAGCACAGATACGCAGTATTTT
TRBJ2-3	-	TRBD2	TRBV11-3	CASGHSGSMTDTQYF	TGTGCCAGCGGTCATAGCGGGAGTATGACAGATACGCAGTATTTT
TRBJ1-5	-	-	TRBV6-6	CASSYTDRTNQPQHF	TGTGCCAGCAGTTACACCGACAGGACCAATCAGCCCCAGCATTTT
TRBJ2-6	-	TRBD1	TRBV4-1	CASSQDRGTSSGANVLTF	TGCGCCAGCAGTCAAGACAGGGGTACGTCCTCTGGGGCCAACGTCCTGACTTTC